The clone carrying this T cell receptor (beta chain) was detected ten times or more. The antigen remains undetermined. This record comes from a study of T cell repertoires in cytomegalovirus infection. Study at large: Shared public TCR beta signatures pointed to both CMV infection and a matching HLA type. Study-wide findings and caveats: Using cumulative public TCR beta family frequency, the authors identified those who carried CMV together with the relevant HLA. Ex vivo, HLA-C-restricted CMV-specific TCR beta clonotypes prevailed over the rest of the response.

The V and J ends lost 0 bases and 5 bases respectively, with 10 bases between them. The CDR3 is made up of 14 amino acids. Germline V gene lookup returns CDR1 ENHRY and CDR2 SYGVKD. Each CDR3 protein gets one entry after TCRdb re-called the reads with MiXCR. The data hold around 440,000 distinct CDR3 sequences, with about 11% observed a single time. This TCR derives from a human donor in good health (CMV status not recorded). Some clones in this sample may be carry-over from other donors' samples. The sequencing sample was made of PBMCs. The V and J genes are TRBV10-3 and TRBJ1-1; unclear D gene. The CDR3 sequence is CAISESGVGTEAFF. For the CDR3, the DNA is TGTGCCATCAGTGAGTCCGGGGTTGGGACTGAAGCTTTCTTT.